The TCR beta chain under discussion was sequenced for a study of blood T cell repertoires in COVID-19 (dated by TCRdb to the early 2020s). Looking at the study overall: The collaborator samples originated in the United States, Italy and Spain and spanned the acute and convalescent phases of COVID-19. The repertoires were made available in a free public database intended to serve as a resource for research on the immune response to SARS-CoV-2. Samples came from the ongoing ImmuneRACE study (first 160 participants) plus 1,254 subjects from 6 global collaborators. HLA class I and class II types, where available, came from metadata supplied by the sample provider rather than from assay-based typing. The prospective study material was composed of cDNA or gDNA derived from T cells, B-cell-depleted T cells, or PBMCs. Subjects who had been exposed to COVID-19, were actively infected with it, or had recovered from it provided the deeply sampled blood TCRbeta repertoires that made up the dataset. Nearly every sample came with metadata listing a de-identified subject ID, COVID-19 status, age in years and sex. General study outcomes and caveats: The quantity of clinical and demographic metadata differed by source and by participant and was supplied without curation.

Another Seattle source contributed samples from volunteer blood donors who had recovered from COVID-19. Whole blood was collected in K2EDTA tubes by collaborating institutions according to the institutions' own protocols. For TCRbeta analysis, collaborator samples were shipped as frozen whole blood, as isolated PBMCs, or as DNA extracted from either sample type. As concerns this clone: The antigen it recognizes is unknown. Per-base quality was not reported, and no clone a single base away is much larger than it.

TCRbeta CDR3 regions were amplified from genomic DNA by means of the immunoSEQ Assay, a bias-controlled multiplex PCR. The study's processing was this. Within the assay, amplification of reference gene primers was used to estimate how many nucleated cells each sample contained. To quantify the absolute abundance of each unique TCRbeta CDR3 rearrangement, sequence reads were collapsed and filtered. Productive Simpson clonality was computed per sample as the square root of Simpson's diversity index over productive rearrangements. TCRdb retrieved this table from immuneACCESS and kept in-frame rearrangements only. Not all clones are present; in checked studies, unresolved V genes account for under half, and no reason is known for the remainder. From that table come the V and J calls and clone size; the DNA was used to work out D and trimming. Counted in this sample were around 260,000 clones; about 80% of them appeared once. The top ten clonotypes cover around 10% of the sample.

The junction shows trimming of 0 bases on V and 7 bases on J, plus 13 bases between the germline ends. Taken from cysteine to phenylalanine, the CDR3 has 15 residues. CDR3 DNA only is kept here, 45 bases in frame from base 1. The germline V gene (reference sequence) gives CDR1 as MNHNY and CDR2 as SVGAGI. The sample taken for sequencing was peripheral blood. In this chain, TRBV6-6 is recombined with TRBJ2-1, with no D gene named confidently. The sequence derives from a woman in her fifties or sixties who had recovered from COVID-19. The bases are TGTGCCAGCAGTTACTCGTCCGGAGTCGGTAATGAGCAGTTCTTC. This encodes CASSYSSGVGNEQFF.